These 14 T cell receptor beta chains were all obtained from the same sample, sequenced in a study of blood T cells in healthy people across ages. PCR was performed a second time for roughly 7 to 12 cycles using a sample-barcoded 5' primer and a J-beta primer mix. TCRdb processed the 5' RACE reads anew with MiXCR; each CDR3 protein has one entry. The sample has 650,000 to 800,000 distinct CDR3 sequences, about 42% seen once; the top ten hold roughly a fifth. The sequenced sample consisted of blood. The origin of the receptors is a man between 60 and 75 years old in good health.

The chain uses TRBV7-2 and TRBJ2-7; D possibly corresponds to TRBD1 (5 bases). The V end was cut by 5 bases, the J end by 0 bases, with 11 bases between. This CDR3 is built from 14 residues. CDR1 SGHTA and CDR2 FQGNSA come from the germline V gene. The CDR3: CASSPDRFSYEQYF. CDR3 sequence (DNA): TGTGCCAGCAGCCCCGACAGATTCTCCTACGAGCAGTACTTC.

This clonotype has only a few counts. This chain uses TRBV21-1 with TRBJ2-7; the table's D gene call, TRBD1, was not cross checked with the DNA. TRBV21-1 is noted as a pseudogene. The CDR3 is made up of 14 amino acids. The CDR3 spells CASSNPTGSGTQYF. In nucleotides, the CDR3 is TGTGCCAGCAGCAATCCTACAGGGTCGGGAACCCAGTACTTC.

Comments on this clonotype: Mismatch with germline at one junction end may stem from a read error. The J gene is TRBJ2-5, the V gene TRBV15; D unclear. The J call could be wrong; TRBJ2-7 is a better fit for the DNA end. The CDR3 is made up of 12 amino acids. In germline, CDR1 is LNHNV, CDR2 YYDKDF (reference sequence). CDR3 sequence reads: CTTSRALDEQYF. The CDR3 DNA follows: TGTACCACCAGCAGAGCCCTTGACGAGCAGTACTTC.

The chain has TRBV7-8 and TRBJ2-1; the match to TRBD2 covers 10 bases. The CDR3 runs 14 residues. J lost 6 bases, V lost 5 bases, and 4 bases had no gene match. Per the germline V gene, CDR1 is SGHVS and CDR2 is FQNEAQ. CDR3 DNA sequence: TGTGCCAGCAGCGATAGCGGGGGGTTCAATGAGCAGTTCTTC. Protein product: CASSDSGGFNEQFF.

This rearrangement joins TRBV11-2 to TRBJ2-7, with D possibly being TRBD2 (6 bases). Germline-derived CDR1 and CDR2 are SGHAT and FQNNGV. The CDR3 consists of 14 residues. V gave up 1 base and J gave up 6 bases, with 13 bases separating them. The CDR3 bases are TGTGCCAGCAGCTTAGGCTACTCTAGCGTCGAGCAGTACTTC. It encodes CASSLGYSSVEQYF.

The chain recombines TRBV7-2 with TRBJ2-5; D is perhaps TRBD2 (7 bases). CDR1 is SGHTA, CDR2 FQGNSA, per germline. V lost 1 base and J lost 5, with 14 bases in between. The CDR3 loop spans 15 amino acids. The CDR3 coding sequence is TGTGCCAGCAGCTTAGTGGGGGGGGCGGTGGAGACCCAGTACTTC. This codes for CASSLVGGAVETQYF.

The V call is TRBV19, the J call TRBJ2-1, with D unclear. The CDR3 runs to 16 residues. The V end was cut by 1 base, the J end by 1 base, with 11 bases between. Germline lookup yields CDR1 LNHDA and CDR2 SQIVND (reference sequence). The CDR3 DNA sequence: TGTGCCAGTAGTATAGCAGGCTTTCGGTCCTACAATGAGCAGTTCTTC. Amino acids: CASSIAGFRSYNEQFF.

V gene TRBV2 combines with J gene TRBJ1-5, with TRBD1 matching over 8 bases. Per germline, CDR1 SNHLY and CDR2 FYNNEI. The CDR3 is 18 residues long. Germline trimming cut 3 bases from V and 0 bases from J; bases unmatched to any gene: 10. The CDR3 DNA sequence: TGTGCCAGCAGTGATAGGGACAGGAGAGCTTTTAGCAATCAGCCCCAGCATTTT. It is translated as CASSDRDRRAFSNQPQHF.

The chain recombines TRBV29-1 with TRBJ2-1; D is undetermined. Germline loops: CDR1 SQVTM, CDR2 ANQGSEA. Trimming took 7 bases from V and 10 from J, leaving 11 bases between them. The CDR3 is made up of 10 amino acids. CDR3 residues: CSAGTSEQFF. In DNA, the CDR3 is TGCAGCGCAGGTACCTCCGAGCAGTTCTTC.

The chain links TRBV20-1 to TRBJ2-5; 10 nucleotides agree with TRBD1. After removal of 4 bases from V and 11 bases from J, the junction contained 13 bases not matched to a gene. Germline assignment: CDR1 DFQATT and CDR2 SNEGSKA (reference sequence). The CDR3 is 14 amino acids. CDR3 sequence: CSAIRQGARNEQYF. The CDR3 nucleotides read TGCAGTGCTATTAGACAGGGGGCGAGGAATGAGCAGTACTTC.

This clonotype was seen at least ten times. The V gene is TRBV20-1, the J gene TRBJ2-7, with D perhaps TRBD1 (5 bases). CDR3 length: 12 amino acids. Looked up from germline, CDR1 is DFQATT and CDR2 is SNEGSKA (reference sequence). V was cut by 5 bases and J by 3 bases, with 11 bases left in between. The CDR3 sequence is CSAPGSRYEQYF. The CDR3, as DNA: TGCAGTGCTCCAGGGTCACGCTACGAGCAGTACTTC.

This chain uses TRBV29-1 with TRBJ2-1, with 7 bases aligning to TRBD2. V gave up 6 bases and J gave up 7 bases; unmatched junction bases: 6. Germline CDR1 SQVTM, CDR2 ANQGSEA. The CDR3 length is 12 residues. The chain's CDR3 is CSVGLVRNEQFF. The CDR3 DNA reads as TGCAGCGTCGGACTAGTACGGAATGAGCAGTTCTTC.

As regards this clonotype: Given a much more abundant clone one base away, this may be a read error. The chain has TRBV20-1 and TRBJ2-1; 8 bases are shared with TRBD1. CDR1 is DFQATT and CDR2 is SNEGSKA in the germline V gene (reference sequence). J was trimmed by 10 bases and V by 2 bases; bases with no gene match: 10. This CDR3 is built from 14 residues. This chain's CDR3 is CSARTGTGSYEQFF. CDR3 sequence (DNA): TGCAGTGCTAGAACCGGGACAGGTTCCTACGAGCAGTTCTTC.

Comment on this clonotype: The junction does not match germline at one end; this may be a read error. This rearrangement joins TRBV5-6 to TRBJ2-1, with 7 bases identical to TRBD1. From germline, CDR1 is SGHDT and CDR2 YYEEEE. The CDR3 loop spans 15 amino acids. CDR3 amino acids: CASSFMTGPYSEQFF. The CDR3 bases are TGTGCCAGCAGCTTCATGACAGGGCCTTACAGTGAGCAGTTCTTC.